This entry lists 6 T cell receptor beta chains sequenced from one sample in a study of low-dose radiotherapy and immunotherapy resistance in tumors. Time point defined: before trial treatment. Priming of first-strand cDNA relied on TRAV- and TRBV-specific primers (covering alpha and beta chains). With a constant-region primer and a V-primer adapter, TCRs were subjected to 20 PCR cycles of amplification. MiXCR, run by TCRdb on the reads, gives a single entry per CDR3 protein. This table has more than 45,000 distinct CDR3 sequences, approximately 25% appearing once. Sequencing used PBMCs, obtained before treatment. Every receptor here comes from a male donor with prostate cancer.

The V and J genes are TRBV5-1 and TRBJ2-6; D unresolved. The germline V gene has CDR1 SGHRS and CDR2 YFSETQ. The CDR3 totals 15 residues. The ends were cut back, 4 bases at V and 1 base at J, with 9 bases in the middle. CDR3 sequence: CASSQRLSGANVLTF. Here the CDR3 DNA reads TGCGCCAGCAGCCAGAGATTATCTGGGGCCAACGTCCTGACTTTC.

This clonotype was counted many times. The chain uses TRBV9 and TRBJ2-3; possible D gene TRBD1, 5 bases. This CDR3 is built from 16 residues. Trimming shortened V by 4 bases and J by 1 base, and 16 bases separated the two germline ends. Germline CDR1 and CDR2: SGDLS and YYNGEE. Here the CDR3 reads CASSPGNRRGTDTQYF. The CDR3 bases are TGTGCCAGCAGCCCCGGTAACAGGAGAGGCACAGATACGCAGTATTTT.

The gene calls are TRBV11-3 and TRBJ2-7, with D possibly being TRBD2 (6 bases). The germline V gene encodes CDR1 SGHNT and CDR2 YENEEA. The CDR3 contains 15 residues. V dropped 6 bases and J dropped 10 bases, with 25 bases sitting between them. The CDR3: CASRPPMGLHGPQYF. The CDR3 region has the DNA TGTGCCAGCAGGCCCCCGATGGGACTTCACGGTCCTCAGTACTTC.

The chain is built from TRBV2 and TRBJ2-7; D gene uncertain. The CDR3 is 15 amino acids. The V end lost 4 bases, the J end lost 6 bases, and 19 bases lay between the germline ends. From germline, CDR1 is SNHLY and CDR2 FYNNEI. The CDR3 region is CASSVFRPPGLEQYF. CDR3 nucleotide sequence: TGTGCCAGCAGTGTCTTTAGGCCCCCTGGGCTCGAGCAGTACTTC.

Ten or more counts support this clonotype. CDR3 amino acids: CASGGRGEGYTF. The CDR3 region has the DNA TGTGCCAGCGGGGGCCGAGGAGAAGGCTACACCTTC. The V and J genes are TRBV6-6 and TRBJ1-2; weak D call: TRBD1 (6 bases). With 8 bases removed from V and 8 bases from J, the gap between germline ends came to 15 bases. Germline CDR1 reads MNHNY; CDR2 reads SVGAGI (reference sequence). The CDR3 is 12 residues long.

There are many counts of this clonotype. J is TRBJ2-5 and V is TRBV6-6; no reliable D call. The V gene's germline CDR1 is MNHNY and CDR2 SVGAGI (reference sequence). Trimming cost V 4 bases and J 2 bases, with 8 bases left between them. The CDR3 extends over 13 amino acids. The CDR3 loop reads CASSSPLQETQYF. CDR3 nucleotides: TGTGCCAGCAGTTCGCCCTTGCAAGAGACCCAGTACTTC.